This entry concerns a single T cell receptor (beta chain). Germline lookup yields CDR1 MDHEN and CDR2 SYDVKM. CDR3 length: 14 residues. The V gene lost 7 bases and the J gene lost 6 bases, with 18 bases spanning the gap. The data derive from a study of blood T cell repertoires in COVID-19. Overall study: The study drew acute and convalescent COVID-19 samples from the United States, Italy and Spain. From T cells, B-cell-depleted T cells, or PBMCs came the material, which was cDNA or gDNA.

In the original workflow: Amplification of reference gene primers was used by the study to estimate nucleated cell counts. The assay was immunoSEQ multiplex PCR, and TCRdb's table has in-frame clones only and misses some. From that table come the V and J calls and clone size; the DNA was used to work out D and trimming. This table has around 110,000 clones, 75% to 95% appearing once. The gene calls are TRBV28 and TRBJ1-2, with D possibly matching TRBD1 (6 bases). Sequencing was carried out using peripheral blood. The receptor was isolated from a human donor with active COVID-19. The donor label of this sample is uncertain. CDR3 sequence reads: CASTLTGYRDGYTF. CDR3 in DNA: TGTGCCAGCACCCTTACGGGGTACAGGGATGGCTACACCTTC.